This T cell receptor (beta chain) was profiled in a study of cytomegalovirus exposure and HLA in healthy donors. Whole-study findings and limits: In an earlier analysis, productive rearrangement rates for most beta V segments clustered near 87% or 30%. The study dropped some indistinguishable V segments, TRBV6-2 and TRBV6-3 among them.

A word on this clone: Its antigen is undetermined. The junction and the germline gene differ at one end; a read error may be behind it.

Germline V gene sequence: CDR1 SGHDT, CDR2 YYEEEE. The length of the CDR3 is 12 residues. The PCR employed 60 Vbeta primers together with 13 Jbeta primers. The repertoire was sequenced with immunoSEQ multiplex PCR; TCRdb's copy has only in-frame clones and lacks some. The sample has some 190,000 clones, 70% to 80% seen once. V gene TRBV5-6 combines with J gene TRBJ1-3, with a weak D call TRBD1 (6 bases). The source is a woman aged 45-59 years in good health and CMV-seronegative. The sample taken for sequencing was PBMCs. The CDR3 sequence: CASTLDRQVEHF. CDR3 nucleotide sequence: TGTGCCAGCACCCTCGATCGACAGGTGGAACATTTT.